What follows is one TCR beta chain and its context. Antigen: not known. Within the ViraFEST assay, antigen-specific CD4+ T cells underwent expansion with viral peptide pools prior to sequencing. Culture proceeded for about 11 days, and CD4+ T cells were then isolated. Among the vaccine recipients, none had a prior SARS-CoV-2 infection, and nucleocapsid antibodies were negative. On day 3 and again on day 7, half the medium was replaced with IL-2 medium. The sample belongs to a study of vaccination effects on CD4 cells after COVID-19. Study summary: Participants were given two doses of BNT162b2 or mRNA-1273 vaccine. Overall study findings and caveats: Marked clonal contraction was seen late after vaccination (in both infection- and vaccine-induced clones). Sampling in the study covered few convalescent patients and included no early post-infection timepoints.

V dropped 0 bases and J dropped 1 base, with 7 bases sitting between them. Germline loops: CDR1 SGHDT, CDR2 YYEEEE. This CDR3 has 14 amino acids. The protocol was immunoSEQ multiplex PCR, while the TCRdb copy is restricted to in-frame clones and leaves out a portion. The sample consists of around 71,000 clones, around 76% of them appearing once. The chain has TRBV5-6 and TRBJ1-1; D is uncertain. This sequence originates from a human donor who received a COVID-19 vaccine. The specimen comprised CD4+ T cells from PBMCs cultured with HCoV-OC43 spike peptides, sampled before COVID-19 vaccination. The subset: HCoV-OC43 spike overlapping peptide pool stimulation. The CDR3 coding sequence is TGTGCCAGCAGCTTGGGGACTGAGAACACTGAAGCTTTCTTT. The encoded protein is CASSLGTENTEAFF.